The 14 T cell receptor beta chains below were found in one sample sequenced in a study of early T cells in non-severe SARS-CoV-2 infection. In TCRdb, the 5' RACE reads were re-called with MiXCR into one record per CDR3 protein. The sample holds tens of thousands of distinct CDR3 sequences, more than 13% seen once. The specimen sequenced was whole blood. The receptors originated from an adult who was a healthcare worker with PCR-confirmed SARS-CoV-2 infection or an uninfected control (not recorded which).

This clonotype has more than one count but fewer than ten. The chain combines TRBV27 with TRBJ2-3; D is perhaps TRBD1 or TRBD2 (5 bases each). The CDR3 spans 16 residues. Between the trimmed V and J ends, which lost 2 bases and 2 bases, there was a span of 14 bases. Germline loops: CDR1 MNHEY, CDR2 SMNVEV (reference sequence). The CDR3: CASSLGGRVHTDTQYF. DNA for the CDR3: TGTGCCAGCAGTTTAGGGGGTAGGGTCCACACAGATACGCAGTATTTT.

This clonotype was picked up a small number of times. V gene TRBV4-3 combines with J gene TRBJ2-7, with 10 bases lining up with TRBD2. The CDR3 has 14 residues. CDR1 is LGHNA and CDR2 is YSLEER in the germline V gene. V gave up 3 bases and J gave up 4 bases; unmatched junction bases: 3. The CDR3 DNA reads as TGCGCCAGCAGCCAGGAGCGGGAGGGATACGAGCAGTACTTC. This sequence encodes CASSQEREGYEQYF.

This clonotype has more than one count but fewer than ten. The gene calls are TRBV20-1 and TRBJ1-1, with 7 bases fitting TRBD1. Germline CDR1 DFQATT, CDR2 SNEGSKA (reference sequence). The CDR3 contains 13 residues. With V trimmed by 6 bases and J by 7 bases, 11 bases remained unmatched. DNA for the CDR3: TGCAGTGCCAATCAGGGGGACGTCAGTGAAGCTTTCTTT. As protein: CSANQGDVSEAFF.

This clonotype showed up just a few times. This chain links TRBV14 with TRBJ2-5; D unclear. V was shortened by 2 bases and J by 4 bases, with 5 bases between the two germline ends. The germline gives CDR1 SGHDN, CDR2 FVKESK. CDR3 length: 12 amino acids. CDR3 in amino acids: CASSQRAETQYF. Here the CDR3 DNA reads TGTGCCAGCAGCCAAAGGGCAGAGACCCAGTACTTC.

The chain uses TRBV28 and TRBJ2-7; perhaps TRBD2 as D (6 bases). CDR1 is MDHEN and CDR2 is SYDVKM in the germline V gene. Trimming left V 2 bases short and J 4 bases short, with 12 bases between. The CDR3 has 14 amino acids. The CDR3 is CASSLVVSGYEQYF. As DNA, the CDR3 is TGTGCCAGCAGTTTAGTGGTTAGCGGATACGAGCAGTACTTC. Based on the CDR3 plus reference TRBV28 and TRBJ2-7, the full variable domain is DVKVTQSSRYLVKRTGEKVFLECVQDMDHENMFWYRQDPGLGLRLIYFSYDVKMKEKGDIPEGYSVSREKKERFSLILESASTNQTSMYLCASSLVVSGYEQYFGPGTRLTVT.

The gene calls are TRBV9 and TRBJ1-4; D not resolved. Looked up from germline, CDR1 is SGDLS and CDR2 is YYNGEE. This CDR3 is 14 amino acids long. V shed 0 bases and J shed 7 bases, with 10 bases lying between them. Here the CDR3 DNA reads TGTGCCAGCAGCGTAGCTCCGGATGGTGAAAAACTGTTTTTT. Protein product: CASSVAPDGEKLFF.

This clonotype came up many times. The chain couples TRBV9 to TRBJ2-1; 10 bases fit TRBD2. Germline CDR1 reads SGDLS; CDR2 reads YYNGEE. The ends lost 3 bases at V and 7 bases at J; junction bases unmatched: 7. The CDR3 is made up of 15 amino acids. CDR3 bases: TGTGCCAGCAGCGGAGCGGGAGGGCCAGCAAATGAGCAGTTCTTC. Protein product: CASSGAGGPANEQFF.

J is TRBJ2-3 and V is TRBV20-1; D might be TRBD1 or TRBD2, each matching 5 bases. With 3 bases removed from V and 2 bases from J, the gap between germline ends came to 6 bases. The CDR3 is 12 residues long. Germline values: CDR1 DFQATT, CDR2 SNEGSKA (reference sequence). The CDR3 DNA is TGCAGTGCTAGGGGGGTCACAGATACGCAGTATTTT. Its translation is CSARGVTDTQYF.

This rearrangement joins TRBV5-1 to TRBJ2-7; 10 nucleotides agree with TRBD1. The germline V gene has CDR1 SGHRS and CDR2 YFSETQ. V lost 2 bases, J lost 0 bases, and 14 bases stayed unmatched. There are 19 residues in the CDR3. CDR3 sequence: CASSFLWDRGSTSSYEQYF. The CDR3 coding sequence is TGCGCCAGCAGCTTTCTCTGGGACAGGGGTTCGACAAGCTCCTACGAGCAGTACTTC.

This clonotype has only a few counts. The gene calls are TRBV7-2 and TRBJ2-7; tentative D call: TRBD1 (6 bases). This CDR3 region has 14 residues. Trimming removed 2 bases from V and 2 bases from J, with 10 bases in between. The germline gives CDR1 SGHTA, CDR2 FQGNSA. This chain's CDR3 is CASSLSDRAYEQYF. CDR3 sequence (DNA): TGTGCCAGCAGCTTATCGGACAGAGCCTACGAGCAGTACTTC.

This clonotype was recorded many times. The chain couples TRBV7-9 to TRBJ1-6; 8 bases fit TRBD1. Trimming at V came to 5 bases and at J to 6 bases, leaving 3 bases not matched to a gene. Germline V gene data show CDR1 as SEHNR and CDR2 as FQNEAQ (reference sequence). The CDR3 consists of 14 residues. The CDR3 reads CASSLDRGNSPLHF. Written as DNA, the CDR3 is TGTGCCAGCAGCCTCGACAGGGGTAATTCACCCCTCCACTTT.

This clonotype was observed many times. The chain links TRBV29-1 to TRBJ2-7; 10 nucleotides match TRBD2. Germline loops: CDR1 SQVTM, CDR2 ANQGSEA. The CDR3 consists of 12 residues. Trimming cost V 7 bases and J 4 bases; bases outside gene matches: 4. The CDR3 region is CSAKRGGYEQYF. For the CDR3, the DNA is TGCAGCGCTAAGCGGGGGGGATACGAGCAGTACTTC.

This clonotype has ten or more counts. The V call is TRBV11-2, the J call TRBJ1-2; D is unresolved. The CDR3 contains 14 residues. Per the germline V gene, CDR1 is SGHAT and CDR2 is FQNNGV. Trimming removed 5 bases from V and 3 bases from J, with 13 bases in between. The CDR3 nucleotides are TGTGCCAGCAGCCCACAACGAATATACTATGGCTACACCTTC. This codes for CASSPQRIYYGYTF.

At least ten counts were recorded for this clonotype. The V call is TRBV28, the J call TRBJ1-5; TRBD1 might be the D (6 bases). Germline V gene sequence: CDR1 MDHEN, CDR2 SYDVKM. With 7 bases removed from V and 0 bases from J, the gap between germline ends came to 13 bases. This CDR3 comprises 15 residues. Here the CDR3 reads CASNDGGHSNQPQHF. CDR3 nucleotide sequence: TGTGCCAGCAATGATGGGGGACATAGCAATCAGCCCCAGCATTTT.